The 21 T cell receptor beta chains given below trace back to one sample, sequenced in a study of technical replicates of blood from a handful of donors. TCRdb's copy holds only in-frame clones and misses some; the assay was immunoSEQ multiplex PCR. This table holds 9,500 to 15,000 clones, 92% found once. The sample consisted of PBMCs. All receptors come from a human donor in good health.

The chain combines TRBV10-3 with TRBJ1-3; the match to TRBD1 covers 12 bases. V lost 8 bases and J lost 3; bases outside the gene matches: 11. The CDR3 sequence is 17 residues long. Germline V lookup: CDR1 ENHRY, CDR2 SYGVKD. The CDR3 DNA is TGTGCCATCGGGGATCCGGGACAGGGGGCGTTTGGAAACACCATATATTTT. Residues: CAIGDPGQGAFGNTIYF.

The chain combines TRBV30 with TRBJ2-3, with D perhaps TRBD2 (5 bases). CDR1 is GTSNPN, CDR2 SVGIG, per germline (reference sequence). V dropped 5 bases and J dropped 6 bases, with 15 bases sitting between them. This CDR3 comprises 13 residues. As DNA, the CDR3 is TGTGCCTGGGAAGGCGGGCCGGTGGATACGCAGTATTTT. It specifies CAWEGGPVDTQYF.

The J gene is TRBJ2-5, the V gene TRBV19; 10 bases fit TRBD2. The CDR3 is 18 amino acids. The V gene's germline CDR1 is LNHDA and CDR2 SQIVND (reference sequence). V lost 0 bases to trimming and J lost 1 base; unmatched junction nucleotides: 8. CDR3 nucleotide sequence: TGTGCCAGTAGTATAGATTACGCCGGACTAGCGGCCCAAGAGACCCAGTACTTC. Its protein is CASSIDYAGLAAQETQYF.

The chain carries TRBV27 and TRBJ1-1, with unresolved D. Germline V lookup: CDR1 MNHEY, CDR2 SMNVEV (reference sequence). This CDR3 spans 16 amino acids. V lost 3 bases, J lost 4 bases, and 18 bases lay in between. In nucleotides, the CDR3 is TGTGCCAGCAGTTTTAAAGGCCCCCCCGGCGGCACTGAAGCTTTCTTT. This gives the protein CASSFKGPPGGTEAFF.

CDR3 sequence: CASSQDQGNQPQHF. As DNA, the CDR3 is TGCGCCAGCAGCCAAGATCAGGGCAATCAGCCCCAGCATTTT. V usage is TRBV4-1 and J usage is TRBJ1-5; D uncertain. Germline V gene sequence: CDR1 MGHRA, CDR2 YSYEKL. The CDR3 has 14 residues. The ends were cut back, 0 bases at V and 2 bases at J, with 5 bases in the middle.

This clone was found once. The genes are TRBV18 and TRBJ2-5; a possible D gene is TRBD1 (5 bases). The CDR3 runs 17 residues. Germline CDR1 is KGHSH and CDR2 is LQKENI. Trimming removed 4 bases at V and 5 bases at J, with 23 bases between. In nucleotides, the CDR3 is TGTGCCAGCTCACTAATTCTCCCGACAGCCGCAGGGGAGACCCAGTACTTC. Protein sequence: CASSLILPTAAGETQYF.

This clone was seen more than once but under ten times. This sequence joins TRBV6-5 and TRBJ1-2, with D maybe TRBD1 (6 bases). The germline gives CDR1 MNHEY, CDR2 SVGAGI. With 6 bases removed from V and 4 bases from J, the gap between germline ends came to 15 bases. This CDR3 spans 14 amino acids. The CDR3: CASRLGAGVYGYTF. DNA of the CDR3: TGTGCCAGCAGATTAGGGGCAGGGGTCTATGGCTACACCTTC.

This chain connects TRBV19 to TRBJ1-2; 9 nucleotides agree with TRBD1. With 8 bases clipped from V and 5 bases from J, the junction kept 15 bases outside the gene matches. From germline, CDR1 is LNHDA and CDR2 SQIVND (reference sequence). The CDR3 contains 16 residues. CDR3 amino acids: CASRSKTQGAWYGYTF. The CDR3 DNA is TGTGCCAGTCGGTCCAAAACACAGGGGGCTTGGTATGGCTACACCTTC.

The chain is built from TRBV11-3 and TRBJ2-2, with D hard to call. The germline CDR1 and CDR2 sequences are SGHNT and YENEEA. The V end lost 4 bases, the J end lost 2 bases, and 8 bases lay between the germline ends. This CDR3 has 14 residues. In nucleotides, the CDR3 is TGTGCCAGCAGCTCGACTTTAAACACCGGGGAGCTGTTTTTT. Its translation: CASSSTLNTGELFF.

The chain employs TRBV27 and TRBJ2-5, with TRBD2 identical over 13 bases. Germline CDR1 is MNHEY and CDR2 is SMNVEV (reference sequence). V dropped 4 bases and J dropped 4; count of bases not matched to a gene: 6. This CDR3 is 16 amino acids long. The CDR3 loop is CASSSWTSGGGETQYF. The CDR3 DNA sequence: TGTGCCAGCAGTTCATGGACTAGCGGGGGCGGAGAGACCCAGTACTTC.

The chain recombines TRBV7-2 with TRBJ1-2; possibly TRBD1 for D (6 bases). Trimming stripped 5 bases from V and 4 bases from J, with 20 bases between. Germline CDR1 SGHTA, CDR2 FQGNSA. The CDR3 totals 16 residues. CDR3 sequence: CASSPASTGGAYGYTF. CDR3 in DNA: TGTGCCAGCAGCCCCGCCTCGACTGGGGGGGCCTATGGCTACACCTTC.

This clone was detected once. The CDR3 bases are TGTGCCAGCAGCTCCAGGGAAGCGACTGAAGCTTTCTTT. Translating gives CASSSREATEAFF. V and J are TRBV11-3 and TRBJ1-1, with TRBD1 as a possible D gene (5 bases). Germline V gene data show CDR1 as SGHNT and CDR2 as YENEEA. The CDR3 loop spans 13 amino acids. V lost 4 bases and J 5 bases, leaving 11 bases between the germline ends.

V is TRBV25-1 and J is TRBJ1-5; D not resolved. This CDR3 region has 12 residues. V lost 4 bases and J lost 4, with 5 bases in between. Germline CDR1 MGHDK, CDR2 SYGVNS. CDR3 protein: CASSGQNQPQHF. The CDR3, as DNA: TGTGCCAGCAGTGGGCAGAATCAGCCCCAGCATTTT.

The J gene is TRBJ1-5, the V gene TRBV19; D might be TRBD1 (6 bases). The CDR3 sequence is 15 residues long. The V gene lost 3 bases and the J gene lost 1 base, with 10 bases spanning the gap. CDR1 and CDR2 from the germline V gene are LNHDA and SQIVND (reference sequence). The CDR3 coding sequence is TGTGCCAGTAGTATGCCCAGGGGAAGCAATCAGCCCCAGCATTTT. As protein: CASSMPRGSNQPQHF.

This chain uses TRBV29-1 with TRBJ2-3; the D gene is possibly TRBD1 (6 bases). CDR3 length equals 14 residues. The germline CDR1 and CDR2 sequences are SQVTM and ANQGSEA. V gave up 2 bases and J gave up 1 base, with 10 bases separating them. The CDR3 coding sequence is TGCAGCGTTGAATCAGGGGACGGCACAGATACGCAGTATTTT. Its translation is CSVESGDGTDTQYF.

The chain recombines TRBV5-4 with TRBJ2-2; 9 nucleotides line up with TRBD1. J was trimmed by 4 bases and V by 0 bases; bases with no gene match: 7. Germline V gene lookup returns CDR1 SGHNT and CDR2 YYREEE (reference sequence). The CDR3 is 17 residues long. This CDR3 reads CASSLVGYRGPTGELFF. The CDR3 nucleotides read TGTGCCAGCAGCTTGGTCGGTTACAGGGGGCCCACCGGGGAGCTGTTTTTT.

The rearrangement links TRBV7-9 to TRBJ1-5, with 8 bases that match TRBD1. Trimming took 10 bases from V and 5 from J; bases not matched to a gene: 13. The CDR3 is 15 amino acids. Germline CDR1 is SEHNR and CDR2 is FQNEAQ (reference sequence). The CDR3 loop reads CATVNPKQGDQPQHF. The CDR3 nucleotides are TGTGCCACCGTAAACCCGAAACAGGGGGATCAGCCCCAGCATTTT.

The chain joins TRBV27 to TRBJ2-7, with D possibly matching TRBD2 (6 bases). The V and J ends lost 5 bases and 3 bases respectively, with 14 bases between them. CDR3 length: 14 amino acids. Per germline, CDR1 MNHEY and CDR2 SMNVEV (reference sequence). This CDR3 reads CASSPWGGLYEQYF. The CDR3 nucleotides are TGTGCCAGCAGTCCCTGGGGAGGCCTCTACGAGCAGTACTTC.

J is TRBJ2-1 and V is TRBV2; weak D call: TRBD1 (5 bases). The CDR3 extends over 15 amino acids. The V end lost 3 bases, the J end lost 8 bases, and 17 bases lay between the germline ends. In germline, CDR1 is SNHLY, CDR2 FYNNEI. The CDR3: CASSDGAYLTHEQFF. The CDR3 region has the DNA TGTGCCAGCAGTGATGGGGCCTACCTCACTCATGAGCAGTTCTTC.

The V gene is TRBV9, the J gene TRBJ2-3; perhaps TRBD2 as D (6 bases). With 4 bases removed from V and 7 bases from J, the gap between germline ends came to 16 bases. Germline assignment: CDR1 SGDLS and CDR2 YYNGEE. This CDR3 has 14 amino acids. CDR3: CASSSTRLSNTQYF. DNA of the CDR3: TGTGCCAGCAGCTCGACTAGACTGTCGAATACGCAGTATTTT. Together with reference TRBV9 and TRBJ2-3, the CDR3 gives the full variable domain: DSGVTQTPKHLITATGQRVTLRCSPRSGDLSVYWYQQSLDQGLQFLIQYYNGEERAKGNILERFSAQQFPDLHSELNLSSLELGDSALYFCASSSTRLSNTQYFGPGTRLTVL.

The J gene is TRBJ2-1, the V gene TRBV27; D is unresolved. Trimming pared 0 bases from V and 4 bases from J, leaving 13 bases between. This CDR3 comprises 16 residues. CDR1 is MNHEY and CDR2 is SMNVEV in the germline V gene (reference sequence). The CDR3, as DNA: TGTGCCAGCAGTTTATCGCCTCTGGGCAGATACAATGAGCAGTTCTTC. It specifies CASSLSPLGRYNEQFF.